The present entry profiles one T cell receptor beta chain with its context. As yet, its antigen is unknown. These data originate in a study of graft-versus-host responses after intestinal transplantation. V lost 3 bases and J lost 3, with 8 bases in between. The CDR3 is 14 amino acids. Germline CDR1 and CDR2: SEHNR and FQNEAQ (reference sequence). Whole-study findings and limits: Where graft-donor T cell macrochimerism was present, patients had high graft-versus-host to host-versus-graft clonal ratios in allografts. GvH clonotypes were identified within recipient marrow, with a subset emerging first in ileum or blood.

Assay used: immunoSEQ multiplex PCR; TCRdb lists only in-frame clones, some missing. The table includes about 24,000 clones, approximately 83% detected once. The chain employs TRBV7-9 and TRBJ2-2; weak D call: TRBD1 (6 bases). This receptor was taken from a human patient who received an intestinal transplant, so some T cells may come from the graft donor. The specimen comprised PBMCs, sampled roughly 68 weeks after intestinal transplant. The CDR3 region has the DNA TGTGCCAGCAGCTTTGGGGGCGACACCGGGGAGCTGTTTTTT. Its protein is CASSFGGDTGELFF. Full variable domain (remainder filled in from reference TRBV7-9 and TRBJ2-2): DTGVSQNPRHKITKRGQNVTFRCDPISEHNRLYWYRQTLGQGPEFLTYFQNEAQLEKSRLLSDRFSAERPKGSFSTLEIQRTEQGDSAMYLCASSFGGDTGELFFGEGSRLTVL.